This T cell receptor beta chain was identified in a study of CDR3 diversity in severe acne. A single record per CDR3 protein comes from TCRdb applying MiXCR to the PCR reads. The profile shows 90,000 or so distinct CDR3 sequences, over 45% of them singletons. Trimming cost V 6 bases and J 10 bases, with 15 bases left between them. This CDR3 has 12 amino acids. The V gene's germline CDR1 is DFQATT and CDR2 SNEGSKA (reference sequence). This clonotype was found a few times. The TCR sequence derives from a male donor in good health, serving as a control. V and J are TRBV20-1 and TRBJ1-4; D is unclear. The sequencing sample was made of blood. In DNA, the CDR3 is TGCAGTGCCAATGGGCCCCTTGGAAAACTGTTTTTT. Encoded protein: CSANGPLGKLFF.